These 10 T cell receptor beta chains share one sample of origin, sequenced in a study of T cells in Graves' hyperthyroidism and ophthalmopathy. The TCR beta CDR3 regions underwent amplification using RNA transcripts as the source. RT-PCR in the first round (using the HTBI primer set) targeted the TCR CDR3. Each CDR3 protein is one row after TCRdb ran MiXCR on the multiplex PCR reads. The repertoire holds about 690,000 distinct CDR3 sequences, with about 18% as singletons. The sample comprised blood. Source of these receptors: a man aged 50 to 59 with Graves' hyperthyroidism.

The table lists this clonotype with many counts. The chain combines TRBV28 with TRBJ2-2; D is perhaps TRBD2 (7 bases). The CDR3 has 15 amino acids. The V end was cut by 8 bases, the J end by 0 bases, with 13 bases between. CDR1 and CDR2 from the germline V gene are MDHEN and SYDVKM. Here the CDR3 DNA reads TGTGCCAGCCAAACGGGGGGCGCGAACACCGGGGAGCTGTTTTTT. It is translated as CASQTGGANTGELFF.

This clonotype was seen a handful of times. V is TRBV6-5 and J is TRBJ1-4; D is possibly TRBD1 (5 bases). V gave up 0 bases and J gave up 7 bases, with 12 bases separating them. Germline-derived CDR1 and CDR2 are MNHEY and SVGAGI. CDR3 length: 15 residues. The CDR3 nucleotides are TGTGCCAGCAGTTACTCGAACGGGGCTTCTGAAAAACTGTTTTTT. Protein product: CASSYSNGASEKLFF.

This clonotype was observed many times. The chain combines TRBV10-2 with TRBJ2-7; D is unclear. The germline CDR1 and CDR2 sequences are WSHSY and SAAADI. V lost 4 bases and J lost 3, with 7 bases in between. This CDR3 comprises 12 residues. The CDR3 protein is CASSGNGYEQYF. Written as DNA, the CDR3 is TGCGCCAGCAGTGGAAACGGCTACGAGCAGTACTTC.

This clonotype was found many times. V and J are TRBV9 and TRBJ2-2, with D hard to call. This CDR3 has 15 amino acids. V was pared by 6 bases and J by 3 bases, with 15 bases between. Germline CDR1 is SGDLS and CDR2 is YYNGEE. CDR3 amino acids: CASTAFTSDTGELFF. The DNA of the CDR3 is TGTGCCAGCACCGCCTTCACCTCGGACACCGGGGAGCTGTTTTTT.

This clonotype was seen ten or more times. The chain recombines TRBV18 with TRBJ1-5; 7 nucleotides match TRBD1. The V and J ends lost 3 bases and 5 bases, in that order; junction bases with no gene match: 4. The CDR3 is 14 residues long. Germline V gives CDR1 KGHSH, CDR2 LQKENI. CDR3 in amino acids: CASSPRQGDQPQHF. CDR3 bases: TGTGCCAGCTCACCCCGACAGGGCGATCAGCCCCAGCATTTT.

This clonotype appeared a few times. V is TRBV27 and J is TRBJ1-5; D possibly corresponds to TRBD1 (5 bases). The V gene lost 3 bases and the J gene lost 7 bases, with 13 bases spanning the gap. The CDR3 spans 14 residues. Looked up from germline, CDR1 is MNHEY and CDR2 is SMNVEV (reference sequence). CDR3 protein: CASSLQGPGQPQHF. The CDR3 DNA is TGTGCCAGCAGTTTGCAGGGTCCGGGGCAGCCCCAGCATTTT.

This clonotype was observed many times. The rearrangement links TRBV6-1 to TRBJ1-4; possible D gene TRBD1, 5 bases. CDR1 and CDR2 from the germline V gene are MNHNS and SASEGT. This CDR3 is 14 amino acids long. Trimming took off 6 bases at V and 2 bases at J, with 10 bases between the two ends. The CDR3 is CASSLRQTNEKLFF. The CDR3 region has the DNA TGTGCCAGCAGCCTACGACAGACTAATGAAAAACTGTTTTTT.

V and J are TRBV12-3 or TRBV12-4 and TRBJ2-1, with TRBD2 as a possible D gene (5 bases). The ends were cut back, 3 bases at V and 5 bases at J, with 11 bases in the middle. The CDR3 has 14 amino acids. The CDR3 nucleotides are TGTGCCAGCAGTTTTACGCGGGCCCACAATGAGCAGTTCTTC. Encoded protein: CASSFTRAHNEQFF.

This clonotype was detected ten times or more. This chain joins TRBV2 and TRBJ1-5; tentative D call: TRBD1 (5 bases). The CDR3 is 18 residues long. From germline, CDR1 is SNHLY and CDR2 FYNNEI. V lost 1 base and J lost 2, with 18 bases in between. CDR3 protein: CASSEGTGAIRGNQPQHF. Here the CDR3 DNA reads TGTGCCAGCAGTGAAGGAACAGGAGCTATACGGGGCAATCAGCCCCAGCATTTT.

This clonotype appeared many times. One junction end disagrees with the germline gene, perhaps due to a read error. J is TRBJ1-2 and V is TRBV27; D might be TRBD1 (5 bases). The CDR3 runs to 13 residues. CDR1 MNHEY and CDR2 SMNVEV come from the germline V gene (reference sequence). CDR3 sequence (DNA): TGTGCCAGCAGTCTATCGGGGGGCTATGGCTACACCTTC. This gives the protein CASSLSGGYGYTF.